Listed below are T cell receptor beta chains from one sample, sequenced in a study of blood T cell repertoires in COVID-19. TCRdb's table, derived via immunoSEQ multiplex PCR, lists solely in-frame clones and lacks some. The sample shows roughly 140,000 clones, almost 85% of them seen only once. Sequenced: peripheral blood. The receptors were gathered from a man in his fifties or sixties with acute or convalescent COVID-19. Each CDR3 is given with its conserved first and last residue. A D gene is named only where the DNA matches it firmly. Clone size is not always given. Where it is, it says once, few, many or a class for expanded clones.

CDR3aa,CDR3nt,v_gene,abundance,j_gene,d_gene
CAWSSLEYNEQFF,TGTGCCTGGAGTTCCCTCGAGTACAATGAGCAGTTCTTC,TRBV30,.,TRBJ2-1,.
CAISEDGQGHTIYF,TGTGCCATCAGTGAGGACGGACAGGGACACACCATATATTTT,TRBV10-3,.,TRBJ1-3,TRBD1
CASSVYTGDGYTF,TGTGCCAGCAGCGTTTACACAGGGGACGGCTACACCTTC,TRBV9,.,TRBJ1-2,TRBD1
CASSDPAARETGFF,TGTGCCAGCAGTGACCCCGCCGCGCGGGAGACGGGGTTCTTC,TRBV2,.,TRBJ2-1,TRBD2
CASSSGTQYF,TGTGCCAGCAGCTCGGGGACCCAGTACTTC,TRBV6-6,once,TRBJ2-5,.
CASSDGTGNSPLHF,TGTGCCAGCAGTGACGGGACAGGGAATTCACCCCTCCACTTT,TRBV2,.,TRBJ1-6,TRBD1
CASYGTGNYYGYTF,TGCGCCAGCTATGGGACAGGGAATTACTATGGCTACACCTTC,TRBV10-2,.,TRBJ1-2,TRBD1
CASSPTGALFPNGYTF,TGCGCCAGCAGCCCGACAGGGGCCCTATTTCCGAATGGCTACACCTTC,TRBV5-1,.,TRBJ1-2,TRBD1
CASSQPGGNTEAFF,TGCGCCAGCAGTCAGCCCGGGGGGAACACTGAAGCTTTCTTT,TRBV23-1,.,TRBJ1-1,.
CASSLLGVEQYF,TGCGCCAGCAGCTTGTTAGGGGTCGAGCAGTACTTC,TRBV5-1,.,TRBJ2-7,.
CASGPVSFSSEQYF,TGTGCCAGCGGCCCTGTTAGCTTCTCCTCCGAGCAGTACTTC,TRBV27,.,TRBJ2-7,.
CASSQELLDEQFF,TGTGCCAGCAGCCAAGAACTACTAGATGAGCAGTTCTTC,TRBV3-1/TRBV3-2,.,TRBJ2-1,.
CASSHKKGVGGYGEQYF,TGCGCCAGCAGCCATAAAAAAGGAGTGGGCGGGTATGGCGAGCAGTACTTC,TRBV5-1,.,TRBJ2-7,.
CASSLGTSGRALNEQYF,TGCGCCAGCAGCTTGGGGACTAGCGGGAGGGCTTTGAACGAGCAGTACTTC,TRBV5-1,.,TRBJ2-7,TRBD2
CAISEWDTNTEAFF,TGTGCCATCAGTGAGTGGGACACGAACACTGAAGCTTTCTTT,TRBV10-3,.,TRBJ1-1,.
CSVSTGGSSPLHF,TGCAGCGTCTCGACAGGGGGTAGTTCACCCCTCCACTTT,TRBV29-1,.,TRBJ1-6,TRBD1
CASSLGLAATDTQYF,TGTGCCAGCAGCTTAGGACTAGCTGCCACAGATACGCAGTATTTT,TRBV7-9,.,TRBJ2-3,TRBD2
CASSLGTAIQETQYF,TGTGCCAGCAGCTTAGGAACAGCTATTCAAGAGACCCAGTACTTC,TRBV11-3,.,TRBJ2-5,.
CASIEQGHYEQYF,TGTGCCAGCATAGAGCAGGGTCACTACGAGCAGTACTTC,TRBV5-6,.,TRBJ2-7,.
CASSYRDRVELFF,TGTGCCAGCAGTTACAGGGACAGGGTTGAACTGTTTTTT,TRBV6-5,.,TRBJ1-4,TRBD1
CASGGSSGNTIYF,TGTGCCAGCGGGGGGTCCTCTGGAAACACCATATATTTT,TRBV3-1/TRBV3-2,.,TRBJ1-3,.
CASSKTQGHTEAFF,TGTGCCAGCAGTAAAACCCAGGGCCACACTGAAGCTTTCTTT,TRBV11-2,.,TRBJ1-1,.